The present T cell receptor (beta chain) was sequenced within a study of T cells expressing NK-cell markers. Reanalyzing the 5' RACE reads, TCRdb keeps one entry per CDR3 protein, without DNA. This sample's table has around 280,000 distinct CDR3 sequences. The CDR3 runs 15 residues. Germline loops: CDR1 SGHNT, CDR2 YYREEE (reference sequence). Specimen: blood T cells: a sorted CD56 or NKG2C T cell subset, CD4+ or CD8+ T cells, or bulk PBMC T cells (not recorded which). The source is a man between 18 and 29 years old in good health. This rearrangement joins TRBV5-4 to TRBJ2-2. The CDR3 sequence is CASSLNSMNTGELFF.